This T cell receptor (beta chain) stems from a study of radiotherapy plus CTLA-4 blockade in lung cancer. Germline values: CDR1 SGHRS, CDR2 YFSETQ. V shed 4 bases and J shed 5 bases, with 9 bases lying between them. This CDR3 region has 12 residues. Assay used: immunoSEQ multiplex PCR; TCRdb lists only in-frame clones, some missing. Found here are tens of thousands of clones, 76% of them singletons; the top ten hold roughly 11%. The chain has TRBV5-1 and TRBJ1-1, with D unresolved. The receptor was isolated from a human donor with non-small cell lung cancer who had stable disease on radiotherapy plus ipilimumab. The sample here was peripheral blood, taken from a patient treated with radiotherapy plus ipilimumab. CDR3 coding DNA: TGCGCCAGCAGCCCCCTGGGGACTGAAGCTTTCTTT. Amino acids: CASSPLGTEAFF.